This passage covers 15 T cell receptor beta chains from one sample sequenced in a study of human T cells and chemical hapten exposure. TCRdb used MiXCR to reprocess the RACE reads, holding one entry per CDR3 protein. The data contain 100,000 or so distinct CDR3 sequences, approximately 10% of them singletons. Time point described: patch test 2, 6 weeks after DPC sensitization. Treatment indicated: therapeutic diphenylcyclopropenone sensitization with weekly scalp DPC. Sequenced material: whole blood, taken in connection with sensitization to the hapten diphenylcyclopropenone (DPC). The receptors derive from a man aged 40-49 years with alopecia areata. Some clones in this sample may be carry-over from other donors' samples.

The CDR3 reads CATSRSGSSYNEQFF. As DNA, the CDR3 is TGTGCCACCAGTCGGAGCGGGAGCTCCTACAATGAGCAGTTCTTC. The chain links TRBV24-1 to TRBJ2-1, with TRBD2 matching over 8 bases. The CDR3 is made up of 15 amino acids. Germline V gene lookup returns CDR1 KGHDR and CDR2 SFDVKD. After removal of 6 bases from V and 0 bases from J, the junction contained 3 bases not matched to a gene.

The sample holds a few counts of this clonotype. The chain carries TRBV6-2 or TRBV6-3 and TRBJ2-1; the D is unclear. Trimming took off 6 bases at V and 6 bases at J, with 9 bases between the two ends. Germline V gives CDR1 MNHEY, CDR2 SVGEGT. This CDR3 comprises 12 residues. The CDR3 DNA is TGTGCCAGCAGCCGACTGGGCAATGAGCAGTTCTTC. Amino acids: CASSRLGNEQFF.

This sequence joins TRBV9 and TRBJ2-5; D call uncertain. This CDR3 region has 12 residues. CDR1 SGDLS and CDR2 YYNGEE come from the germline V gene. V dropped 0 bases and J dropped 5 bases, with 5 bases sitting between them. CDR3 nucleotide sequence: TGTGCCAGCAGCGTAGTTGGCGAGACCCAGTACTTC. Translated, it gives CASSVVGETQYF. Full variable domain (outside the CDR3, taken from reference TRBV9 and TRBJ2-5): DSGVTQTPKHLITATGQRVTLRCSPRSGDLSVYWYQQSLDQGLQFLIQYYNGEERAKGNILERFSAQQFPDLHSELNLSSLELGDSALYFCASSVVGETQYFGPGTRLLVL.

This clonotype was found a few times. The rearrangement joins TRBV20-1 to TRBJ2-4; maybe TRBD1 (5 bases). The CDR3 contains 13 residues. Germline CDR1 reads DFQATT; CDR2 reads SNEGSKA (reference sequence). The ends were cut back, 5 bases at V and 8 bases at J, with 16 bases in the middle. The CDR3 DNA reads as TGCAGTGCTGTAGGACAAGTCACCGACATTCAGTACTTC. This translates into CSAVGQVTDIQYF.

This chain joins TRBV12-3 or TRBV12-4 and TRBJ2-1; possibly TRBD1 or TRBD2 for D (5 bases each). The CDR3 contains 11 residues. V lost 5 bases to trimming and J lost 8 bases, with 7 bases between them. The CDR3 protein is CASSRGHEQFF. The CDR3 nucleotides read TGTGCCAGCAGTCGGGGACATGAGCAGTTCTTC.

This clonotype has only a few counts. The V gene is TRBV14, the J gene TRBJ2-4; D ambiguous. The CDR3 totals 14 residues. The V end lost 4 bases, the J end lost 9 bases, and 16 bases lay between the germline ends. Germline CDR1 and CDR2: SGHDN and FVKESK. CDR3 bases: TGTGCCAGCAGCCTTTCAGGTTTGCCTCGCATTCAGTACTTC. This translates into CASSLSGLPRIQYF.

This clonotype has a count of ten or more. The CDR3 DNA follows: TGTGCCAGCAGCTTAGGCTTTCGAGAGACCCAGTACTTC. Protein: CASSLGFRETQYF. The rearrangement links TRBV7-9 to TRBJ2-5; D is ambiguous. Trimming pared 1 base from V and 4 bases from J, leaving 7 bases between. This CDR3 is built from 13 residues. CDR1 is SEHNR, CDR2 FQNEAQ, per germline (reference sequence).

This clonotype was seen at least ten times. The V and J genes are TRBV7-3 and TRBJ2-3, with TRBD1 identical over 8 bases. The V gene's germline CDR1 is SGHTA and CDR2 FQGTGA. Losses at the gene ends were 6 bases for V and 2 bases for J; bases not matched to a gene: 7. CDR3 length: 15 residues. The CDR3, as DNA: TGTGCCAGCAGAACGACAGGGGCCCCCACAGATACGCAGTATTTT. Translated, it gives CASRTTGAPTDTQYF.

This clonotype occurred many times. The genes are TRBV12-3 or TRBV12-4 and TRBJ1-5; D perhaps matches TRBD1 (6 bases). V lost 4 bases and J 0 bases, leaving 10 bases between the germline ends. This CDR3 comprises 15 residues. CDR3 region: CASSWSTGSNQPQHF. In DNA form, the CDR3 reads TGTGCCAGCAGTTGGTCGACAGGTAGCAATCAGCCCCAGCATTTT.

The chain links TRBV9 to TRBJ2-3; a weak D match, TRBD2 (6 bases). Deletions cut 0 bases from V and 3 bases from J, with 17 bases between. The germline CDR1 and CDR2 sequences are SGDLS and YYNGEE. The CDR3 loop spans 17 amino acids. CDR3 DNA sequence: TGTGCCAGCAGCGTAGGGCCCCCGGGAGTAGTTACAGATACGCAGTATTTT. Residues: CASSVGPPGVVTDTQYF.

This clonotype was seen a handful of times. The junction departs from germline at one end; a sequencing error may be responsible. The rearrangement joins TRBV28 to TRBJ2-7; the D gene is possibly TRBD1 (6 bases). CDR1 and CDR2 from the germline V gene are MDHEN and SYDVKM. There are 13 residues in the CDR3. The CDR3 is CASTLGGSYEQYF. DNA of the CDR3: TGTGCCAGCACTTTAGGGGGCTCCTACGAGCAGTACTTC.

V gene TRBV28 combines with J gene TRBJ1-2; D possibly corresponds to TRBD1 (5 bases). CDR1 MDHEN and CDR2 SYDVKM come from the germline V gene. V was trimmed by 6 bases and J by 3 bases, leaving 14 bases between them. This CDR3 is 14 amino acids long. The DNA of the CDR3 is TGTGCCAGCAGCAACAGGATCCCGTACTATGGCTACACCTTC. This sequence encodes CASSNRIPYYGYTF.

This clonotype was observed many times. The CDR3 nucleotides are TGCAGCGCCGAGGACAGCTCTAACTATGGCTACACCTTC. Amino acids: CSAEDSSNYGYTF. The rearrangement joins TRBV29-1 to TRBJ1-2, with D perhaps matching TRBD1 (6 bases). Trimming removed 7 bases at V and 0 bases at J, with 12 bases between. In germline, CDR1 is SQVTM, CDR2 ANQGSEA. The CDR3 length is 13 residues.

This clonotype was recorded many times. This chain joins TRBV24-1 and TRBJ2-5; D ambiguous. The CDR3 contains 13 residues. Between the trimmed V and J ends, which lost 4 bases and 3 bases, there was a span of 8 bases. Germline CDR1 and CDR2: KGHDR and SFDVKD. The CDR3 region has the DNA TGTGCCACCAGTGACAGCAGTAAAGAGACCCAGTACTTC. It encodes CATSDSSKETQYF.

This clonotype was seen many times. The V gene is TRBV10-3, the J gene TRBJ2-4; 10 bases line up with TRBD2. Germline CDR1 is ENHRY and CDR2 is SYGVKD. The V segment lost 5 bases and the J segment 0 bases; nucleotides outside the gene matches: 4. The CDR3 is 16 amino acids. CDR3 loop: CAISYSGRLAKNIQYF. CDR3 nucleotide sequence: TGTGCCATCAGTTATAGCGGGAGGCTAGCCAAAAACATTCAGTACTTC.